A single sample is the source of the 8 T cell receptor beta chains below, sequenced in a study of cytomegalovirus exposure and HLA in healthy donors. With 60 Vbeta and 13 Jbeta primers, the PCR was carried out. Sequenced by immunoSEQ multiplex PCR; TCRdb stores in-frame clones only, minus some. The data contain 100,000 to 150,000 clones, 80% to 90% of them seen just once; the ten biggest clones take up roughly 3%. The source material was PBMCs. The receptors stem from a man between 50 and 59 years old in good health and CMV-seronegative.

In its sample, this clone was seen a few times. J is TRBJ1-2 and V is TRBV29-1, with 9 positions matching TRBD1. With 1 base clipped from V and 7 bases from J, the junction kept 4 bases outside the gene matches. The CDR3 runs to 13 residues. CDR1 SQVTM and CDR2 ANQGSEA come from the germline V gene. CDR3 region: CSVEVGQGIGYTF. CDR3 nucleotides: TGCAGCGTTGAAGTGGGACAGGGTATTGGCTACACCTTC.

The rearrangement uses TRBV4-1 and TRBJ2-2, with TRBD2 as a possible D gene (6 bases). Trimming removed 11 bases from V and 0 bases from J, with 16 bases in between. The CDR3 is 15 residues long. The germline gives CDR1 MGHRA, CDR2 YSYEKL. As DNA, the CDR3 is TGCGCCGGAGGGGTTGGCGCCCCGAACACCGGGGAGCTGTTTTTT. Translating it yields CAGGVGAPNTGELFF.

This clone was observed once. This chain connects TRBV4-2 to TRBJ1-2; D remains ambiguous. Trimming took 3 bases from V and 2 from J, leaving 16 bases between them. The CDR3 is 16 residues long. From germline, CDR1 is LGHNA and CDR2 YNFKEQ. CDR3 region: CASSQVNSGRNYGYTF. The CDR3 nucleotides read TGTGCCAGCAGCCAGGTCAACTCGGGAAGGAACTATGGCTACACCTTC.

The rearrangement uses TRBV6-1 and TRBJ1-6, with 9 nucleotides matching TRBD1. Trimming removed 1 base from V and 6 bases from J; junction bases left unmatched: 4. In germline, CDR1 is MNHNS, CDR2 SASEGT. The CDR3 runs to 16 residues. This CDR3 reads CASSEGTGAPNSPLHF. DNA for the CDR3: TGTGCCAGCAGTGAAGGGACAGGGGCACCTAATTCACCCCTCCACTTT.

This chain links TRBV7-6 with TRBJ1-4, with 9 positions matching TRBD1. The CDR3 extends over 15 amino acids. V shed 4 bases and J 8 bases; nucleotides not matched to a gene: 8. Germline CDR1 is SGHVS and CDR2 is FNYEAQ. CDR3 DNA sequence: TGTGCCAGCAGCTCCTGGACAGGGGAGGGGGAAAAACTGTTTTTT. Translating gives CASSSWTGEGEKLFF.

This clone was detected a few times. The V and J genes are TRBV9 and TRBJ2-5; 10 bases map to TRBD2. The CDR3 is 17 amino acids. The V and J ends lost 1 base and 5 bases, in that order; junction bases with no gene match: 11. In germline, CDR1 is SGDLS, CDR2 YYNGEE. CDR3 residues: CASSVHASGGSLETQYF. The CDR3 nucleotides are TGTGCCAGCAGCGTACATGCTAGCGGGGGATCGCTCGAGACCCAGTACTTC.

The chain couples TRBV6-1 to TRBJ1-5; TRBD1 aligns across 8 bases. The length of the CDR3 is 19 residues. Germline values: CDR1 MNHNS, CDR2 SASEGT. The V gene end was trimmed by 1 base and the J gene end by 0 bases; junction bases not matched to a gene: 11. CDR3 bases: TGTGCCAGCAGTGAAGAAAGCCTAGGACAGGGAGGTAGCAATCAGCCCCAGCATTTT. Its protein is CASSEESLGQGGSNQPQHF.

The gene calls are TRBV19 and TRBJ1-1, with 9 bases that match TRBD1. The V gene's germline CDR1 is LNHDA and CDR2 SQIVND (reference sequence). The CDR3 consists of 15 residues. The J segment lost 4 bases and the V segment lost 5 bases, leaving 8 bases of the junction unmatched. The CDR3 sequence: CASSPRTGVGTEAFF. CDR3 nucleotides: TGTGCCAGTAGTCCACGGACAGGGGTTGGCACTGAAGCTTTCTTT.